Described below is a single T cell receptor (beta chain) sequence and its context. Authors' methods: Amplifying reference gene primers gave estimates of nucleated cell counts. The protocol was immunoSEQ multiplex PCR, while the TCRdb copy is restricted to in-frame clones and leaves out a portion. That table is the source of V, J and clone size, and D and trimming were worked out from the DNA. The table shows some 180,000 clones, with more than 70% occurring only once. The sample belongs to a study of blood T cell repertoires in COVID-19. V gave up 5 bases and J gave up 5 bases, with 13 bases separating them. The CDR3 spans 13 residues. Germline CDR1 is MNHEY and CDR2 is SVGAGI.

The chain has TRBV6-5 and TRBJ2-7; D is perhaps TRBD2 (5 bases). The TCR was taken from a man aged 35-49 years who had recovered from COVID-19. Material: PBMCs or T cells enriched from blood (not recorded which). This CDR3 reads CASSQPGVHEQYF. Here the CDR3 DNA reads TGTGCCAGCAGTCAACCCGGGGTCCACGAGCAGTACTTC.